The 11 T cell receptor beta chains below come from one sample, sequenced in a study of PD-1 blockade in classical Hodgkin lymphoma. Every patient experienced relapse after autologous stem cell transplantation, and brentuximab vedotin exposure varied. Only in-frame clones appear in the TCRdb table, and some are missing; sequencing was by immunoSEQ multiplex PCR. The table includes about 110,000 clones, 70% to 90% detected once. Specimen: peripheral blood mononuclear cells (PBMCs), collected before the second cycle of nivolumab. The source is a human donor with classical Hodgkin lymphoma.

With respect to this clone: Just one base apart from a much larger clone, this may be a read error. The chain uses TRBV7-9 and TRBJ2-2; D is unclear. The germline V gene encodes CDR1 SEHNR and CDR2 FQNEAQ (reference sequence). CDR3 length: 13 amino acids. V was pared by 4 bases and J by 1 base, with 4 bases between. The CDR3 DNA sequence: TGTGCCAGCAGCTCGGAGAACACCGGGGAGCTGTTTTTT. Translation: CASSSENTGELFF.

In this sample, this clone turned up once. This chain connects TRBV5-1 to TRBJ2-1; TRBD2 matches 9 bases. V shed 0 bases and J 7 bases; nucleotides not matched to a gene: 14. The CDR3 has 18 residues. Germline CDR1 is SGHRS and CDR2 is YFSETQ. For the CDR3, the DNA is TGCGCCAGCAGCTTGGCCTTGGCTAGCGGGAATTCTTTGAATGAGCAGTTCTTC. It translates to CASSLALASGNSLNEQFF.

Points on this clone: The identical CDR3 is also encoded by other nucleotide sequences in the sample. The gene calls are TRBV5-1 and TRBJ2-7; 8 bases fit TRBD2. Germline V gene sequence: CDR1 SGHRS, CDR2 YFSETQ. The CDR3 length is 15 residues. The V segment lost 4 bases and the J segment 4 bases; nucleotides outside the gene matches: 10. CDR3 residues: CASSVTSEHLYEQYF. CDR3 nucleotides: TGCGCCAGCAGCGTGACTAGCGAGCATCTTTACGAGCAGTACTTC.

The rearrangement links TRBV7-2 to TRBJ1-2; the D gene is possibly TRBD1 (6 bases). Germline V lookup: CDR1 SGHTA, CDR2 FQGNSA. The V end was cut by 5 bases, the J end by 7 bases, with 17 bases between. The length of the CDR3 is 14 residues. CDR3 nucleotide sequence: TGTGCCAGCAGCCCAAGAGGGACATGGGCTGGCTACACCTTC. This sequence encodes CASSPRGTWAGYTF.

The chain uses TRBV5-1 and TRBJ1-1; D is ambiguous. The V gene's germline CDR1 is SGHRS and CDR2 YFSETQ. Between the trimmed V and J ends, which lost 7 bases and 1 base, there was a span of 20 bases. There are 16 residues in the CDR3. CDR3 loop: CASSRGTGMGNTEAFF. CDR3 DNA: TGCGCCAGCTCCCGAGGCACGGGAATGGGGAACACTGAAGCTTTCTTT.

The chain is built from TRBV4-1 and TRBJ2-5; D is unresolved. The CDR3 sequence is 14 residues long. V was shortened by 0 bases and J by 5 bases, with 10 bases between the two germline ends. From germline, CDR1 is MGHRA and CDR2 YSYEKL. The CDR3 here is CASSQEPVLETQYF. The CDR3 DNA is TGCGCCAGCAGCCAAGAACCGGTTTTGGAGACCCAGTACTTC.

V is TRBV7-9 and J is TRBJ2-7, with 7 bases fitting TRBD2. The trim removed 2 bases at V and 3 bases at J, leaving 7 bases unmatched. The germline V gene encodes CDR1 SEHNR and CDR2 FQNEAQ (reference sequence). The CDR3 extends over 15 amino acids. The chain's CDR3 is CASSLSGTPRYEQYF. CDR3 sequence (DNA): TGTGCCAGCAGCTTAAGCGGGACGCCTCGCTACGAGCAGTACTTC.

This chain links TRBV9 with TRBJ2-4; the D gene is possibly TRBD2 (6 bases). The CDR3 is made up of 18 amino acids. Germline loops: CDR1 SGDLS, CDR2 YYNGEE. V was trimmed by 0 bases and J by 1 base, leaving 17 bases between them. The chain's CDR3 is CASSVVKSSGRAKNIQYF. CDR3 nucleotide sequence: TGTGCCAGCAGCGTAGTGAAAAGCAGCGGGCGGGCCAAAAACATTCAGTACTTC. The whole variable domain, remainder taken from reference TRBV9 and TRBJ2-4, is DSGVTQTPKHLITATGQRVTLRCSPRSGDLSVYWYQQSLDQGLQFLIQYYNGEERAKGNILERFSAQQFPDLHSELNLSSLELGDSALYFCASSVVKSSGRAKNIQYFGAGTRLSVL.

The chain employs TRBV6-1 and TRBJ1-2; no clear D. The CDR3 sequence is 16 residues long. Germline loops: CDR1 MNHNS, CDR2 SASEGT. V was pared by 1 base and J by 0 bases, with 12 bases between. Here the CDR3 DNA reads TGTGCCAGCAGTGAAGTTCTACAGCTTCCTAACTATGGCTACACCTTC. Its translation: CASSEVLQLPNYGYTF.

About this clone: Compared with germline, one end of the junction differs, possibly owing to a read error. The CDR3 bases are TGTGCTAGCAGCCGTACAGGGGGCTACGAGACCCAGTACTTC. It encodes CASSRTGGYETQYF. J is TRBJ2-5 and V is TRBV7-7; TRBD1 agrees at 9 bases. Germline V gene data show CDR1 as SSHAT and CDR2 as FNYEAQ (reference sequence). The CDR3 has 14 amino acids.

V and J are TRBV6-5 and TRBJ2-2; no clear D gene. The CDR3 is made up of 15 amino acids. V dropped 8 bases and J dropped 7 bases, with 20 bases sitting between them. Germline V lookup: CDR1 MNHEY, CDR2 SVGAGI. CDR3 sequence reads: CASSLSPSMGGELFF. The CDR3 DNA reads as TGTGCCAGCTCTCTTTCCCCCTCTATGGGCGGGGAGCTGTTTTTT.